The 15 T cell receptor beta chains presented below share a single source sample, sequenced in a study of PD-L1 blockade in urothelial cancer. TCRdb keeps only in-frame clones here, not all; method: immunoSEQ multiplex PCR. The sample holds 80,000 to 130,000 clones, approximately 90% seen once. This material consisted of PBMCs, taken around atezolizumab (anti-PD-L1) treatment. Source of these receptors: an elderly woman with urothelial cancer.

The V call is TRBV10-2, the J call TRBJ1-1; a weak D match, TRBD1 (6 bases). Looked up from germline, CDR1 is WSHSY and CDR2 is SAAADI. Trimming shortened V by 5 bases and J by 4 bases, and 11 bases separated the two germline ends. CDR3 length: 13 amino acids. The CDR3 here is CASSLTGTTEAFF. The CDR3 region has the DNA TGCGCCAGCAGTCTCACAGGGACCACTGAAGCTTTCTTT.

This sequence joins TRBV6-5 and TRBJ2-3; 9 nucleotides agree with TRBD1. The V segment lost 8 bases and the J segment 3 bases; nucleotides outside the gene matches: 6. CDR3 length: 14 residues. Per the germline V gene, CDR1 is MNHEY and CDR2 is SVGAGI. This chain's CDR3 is CASATGGRTDTQYF. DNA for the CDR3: TGTGCCAGCGCGACAGGGGGAAGGACAGATACGCAGTATTTT.

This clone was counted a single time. CDR3 sequence: CASSPYGGASTIYF. CDR3 coding DNA: TGTGCCAGCAGTCCGTATGGGGGGGCGAGCACCATATATTTT. The chain combines TRBV2 with TRBJ1-3; maybe TRBD1 (6 bases). Looked up from germline, CDR1 is SNHLY and CDR2 is FYNNEI. CDR3 length equals 14 residues. With 5 bases removed from V and 9 bases from J, the gap between germline ends came to 17 bases.

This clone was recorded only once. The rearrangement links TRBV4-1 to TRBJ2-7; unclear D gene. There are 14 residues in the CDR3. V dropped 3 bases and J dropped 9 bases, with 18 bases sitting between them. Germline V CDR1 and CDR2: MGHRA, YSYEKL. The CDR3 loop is CASSHPVASVGQYF. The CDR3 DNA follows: TGCGCCAGCAGCCATCCGGTTGCCTCTGTCGGGCAGTACTTC.

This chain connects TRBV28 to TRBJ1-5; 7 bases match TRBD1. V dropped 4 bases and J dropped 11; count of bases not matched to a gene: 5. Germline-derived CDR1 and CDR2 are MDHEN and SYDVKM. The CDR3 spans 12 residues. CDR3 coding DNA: TGTGCCAGCAGTTCCCGGGACAGCACCCAGCATTTT. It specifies CASSSRDSTQHF. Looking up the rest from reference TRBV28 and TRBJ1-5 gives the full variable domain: DVKVTQSSRYLVKRTGEKVFLECVQDMDHENMFWYRQDPGLGLRLIYFSYDVKMKEKGDIPEGYSVSREKKERFSLILESASTNQTSMYLCASSSRDSTQHFGDGTRLSIL.

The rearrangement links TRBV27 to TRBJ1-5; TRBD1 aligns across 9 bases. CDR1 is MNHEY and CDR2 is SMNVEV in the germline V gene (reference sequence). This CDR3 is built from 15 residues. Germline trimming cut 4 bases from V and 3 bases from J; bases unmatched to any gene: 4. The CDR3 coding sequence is TGTGCCAGCAGTTCCGACAGGGGGATCAATCAGCCCCAGCATTTT. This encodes CASSSDRGINQPQHF.

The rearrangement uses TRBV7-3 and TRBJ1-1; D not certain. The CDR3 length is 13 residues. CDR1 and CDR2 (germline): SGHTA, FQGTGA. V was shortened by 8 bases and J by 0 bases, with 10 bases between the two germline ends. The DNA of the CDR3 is TGTGCCAGCGGTACAGTTATGAACACTGAAGCTTTCTTT. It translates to CASGTVMNTEAFF.

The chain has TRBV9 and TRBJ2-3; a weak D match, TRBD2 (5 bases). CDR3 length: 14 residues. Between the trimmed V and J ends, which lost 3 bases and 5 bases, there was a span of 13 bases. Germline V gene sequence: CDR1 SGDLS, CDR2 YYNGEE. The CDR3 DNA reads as TGTGCCAGCAGCGCCCCCGCCAGCGGAGATACGCAGTATTTT. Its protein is CASSAPASGDTQYF.

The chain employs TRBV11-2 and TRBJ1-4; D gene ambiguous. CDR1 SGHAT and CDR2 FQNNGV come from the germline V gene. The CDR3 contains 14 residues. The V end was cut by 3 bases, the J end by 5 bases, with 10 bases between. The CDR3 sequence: CASSLGHTNEKLFF. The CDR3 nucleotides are TGTGCCAGCAGCTTGGGCCATACGAATGAAAAACTGTTTTTT.

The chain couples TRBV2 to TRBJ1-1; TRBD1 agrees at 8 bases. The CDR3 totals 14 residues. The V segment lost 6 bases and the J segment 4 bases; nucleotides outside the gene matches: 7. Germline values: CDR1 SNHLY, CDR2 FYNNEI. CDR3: CASRETGVGTEAFF. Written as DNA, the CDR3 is TGTGCCAGCAGGGAGACAGGGGTGGGCACTGAAGCTTTCTTT.

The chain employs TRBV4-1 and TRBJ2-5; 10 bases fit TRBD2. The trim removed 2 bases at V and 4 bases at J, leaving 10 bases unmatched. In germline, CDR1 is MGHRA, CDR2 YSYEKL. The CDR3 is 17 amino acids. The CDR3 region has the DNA TGCGCCAGCAGCCAACCTAGCGGGAGTAAAATGGGAGAGACCCAGTACTTC. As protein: CASSQPSGSKMGETQYF.

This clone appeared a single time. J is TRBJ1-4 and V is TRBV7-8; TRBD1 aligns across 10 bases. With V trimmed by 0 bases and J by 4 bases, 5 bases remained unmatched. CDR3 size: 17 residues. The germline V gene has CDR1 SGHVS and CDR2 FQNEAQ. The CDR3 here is CASSLASWTGGNEKLFF. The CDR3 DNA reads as TGTGCCAGCAGCTTAGCGTCGTGGACAGGGGGTAATGAAAAACTGTTTTTT.

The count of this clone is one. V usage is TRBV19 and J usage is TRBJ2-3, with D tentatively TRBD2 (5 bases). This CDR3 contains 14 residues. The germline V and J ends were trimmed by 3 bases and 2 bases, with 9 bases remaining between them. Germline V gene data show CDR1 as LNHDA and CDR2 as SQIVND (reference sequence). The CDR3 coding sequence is TGTGCCAGTAGTATTAGCGTTTACACAGATACGCAGTATTTT. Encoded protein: CASSISVYTDTQYF.

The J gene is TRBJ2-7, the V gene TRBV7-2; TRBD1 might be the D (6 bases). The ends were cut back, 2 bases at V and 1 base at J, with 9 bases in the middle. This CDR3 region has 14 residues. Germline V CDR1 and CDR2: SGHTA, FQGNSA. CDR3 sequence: CASSLSQGSYEQYF. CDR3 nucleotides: TGTGCCAGCAGCTTATCACAGGGATCCTACGAGCAGTACTTC.

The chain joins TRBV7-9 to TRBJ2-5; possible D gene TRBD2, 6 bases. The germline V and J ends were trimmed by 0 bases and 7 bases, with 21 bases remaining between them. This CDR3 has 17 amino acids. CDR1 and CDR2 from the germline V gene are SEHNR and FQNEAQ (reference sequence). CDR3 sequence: CASSLAGGPDFFGTQYF. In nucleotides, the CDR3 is TGTGCCAGCAGCTTAGCGGGGGGTCCGGACTTTTTCGGGACCCAGTACTTC.